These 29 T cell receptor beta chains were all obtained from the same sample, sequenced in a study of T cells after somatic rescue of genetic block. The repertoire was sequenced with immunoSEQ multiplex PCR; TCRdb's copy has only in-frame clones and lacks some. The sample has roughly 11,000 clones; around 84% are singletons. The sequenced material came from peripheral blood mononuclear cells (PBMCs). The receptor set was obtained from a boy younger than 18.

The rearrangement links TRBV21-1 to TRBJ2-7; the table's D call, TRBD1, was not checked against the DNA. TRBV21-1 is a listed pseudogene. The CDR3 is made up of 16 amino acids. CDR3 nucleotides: TGTGCCAGCAGCAAAGTTGGCGGGACAGTCTCCTACGAGCAGTACTTC. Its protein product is CASSKVGGTVSYEQYF.

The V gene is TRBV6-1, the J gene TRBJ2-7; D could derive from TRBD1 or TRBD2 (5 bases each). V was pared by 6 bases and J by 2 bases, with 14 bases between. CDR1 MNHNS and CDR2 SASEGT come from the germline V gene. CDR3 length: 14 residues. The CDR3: CASRTHGGTYEQYF. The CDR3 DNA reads TGTGCCAGCAGGACTCATGGGGGTACCTACGAGCAGTACTTC.

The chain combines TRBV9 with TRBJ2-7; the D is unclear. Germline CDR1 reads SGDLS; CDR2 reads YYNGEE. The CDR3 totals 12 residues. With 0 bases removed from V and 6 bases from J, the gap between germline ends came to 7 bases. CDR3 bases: TGTGCCAGCAGCGTAGAGGGTAGCGAGCAGTACTTC. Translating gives CASSVEGSEQYF.

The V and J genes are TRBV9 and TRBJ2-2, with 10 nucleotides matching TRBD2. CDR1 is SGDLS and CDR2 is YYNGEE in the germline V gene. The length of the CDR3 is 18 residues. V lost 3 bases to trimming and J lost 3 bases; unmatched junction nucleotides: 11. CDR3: CASSAGGLGLAYTGELFF. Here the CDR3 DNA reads TGTGCCAGCAGCGCGGGTGGCCTGGGACTAGCGTACACCGGGGAGCTGTTTTTT.

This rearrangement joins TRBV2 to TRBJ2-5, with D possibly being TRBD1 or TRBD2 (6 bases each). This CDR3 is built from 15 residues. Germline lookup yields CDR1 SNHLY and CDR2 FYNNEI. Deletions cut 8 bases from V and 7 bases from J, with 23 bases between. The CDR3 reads CASVTDRGRLGTQYF. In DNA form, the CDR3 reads TGTGCCAGCGTTACCGACCGGGGGCGATTAGGGACCCAGTACTTC.

The CDR3 DNA sequence: TGTGCCAGCAGCCGCGCTGGAGGGGCCTACGAGCAGTACTTC. It is translated as CASSRAGGAYEQYF. The V gene is TRBV6-9, the J gene TRBJ2-7, with TRBD2 as a possible D gene (6 bases). V was clipped by 6 bases and J by 2 bases, with 14 bases between them. Germline V gene lookup returns CDR1 MNHGY and CDR2 SVAAGI. The CDR3 has 14 amino acids.

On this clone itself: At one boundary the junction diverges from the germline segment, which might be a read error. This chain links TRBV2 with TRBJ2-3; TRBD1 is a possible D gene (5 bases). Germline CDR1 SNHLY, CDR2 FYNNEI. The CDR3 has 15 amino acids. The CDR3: CASREGASSTDTQYF. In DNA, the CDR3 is TGTGCCAGCAGGGAAGGGGCTTCAAGCACAGATACGCAGTATTTT.

The CDR3 spells CSVWASGGDTEAFF. CDR3 coding DNA: TGCAGCGTGTGGGCCTCAGGGGGGGACACTGAAGCTTTCTTT. J is TRBJ1-1 and V is TRBV29-1, with TRBD1 matching 7 bases. Germline V gene data show CDR1 as SQVTM and CDR2 as ANQGSEA. The CDR3 spans 14 residues. V shed 6 bases and J 3 bases; nucleotides not matched to a gene: 10.

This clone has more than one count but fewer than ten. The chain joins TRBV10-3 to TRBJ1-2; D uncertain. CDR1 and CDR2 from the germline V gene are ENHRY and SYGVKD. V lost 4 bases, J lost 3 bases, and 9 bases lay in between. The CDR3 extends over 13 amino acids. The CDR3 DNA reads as TGTGCCATCAGTGTTAGGCAGGACTATGGCTACACCTTC. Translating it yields CAISVRQDYGYTF.

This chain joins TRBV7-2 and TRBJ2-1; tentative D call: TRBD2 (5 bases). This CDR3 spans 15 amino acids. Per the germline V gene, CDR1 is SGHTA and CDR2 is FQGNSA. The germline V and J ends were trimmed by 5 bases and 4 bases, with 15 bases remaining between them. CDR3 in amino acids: CASSRNLDYYNEQFF. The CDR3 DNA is TGTGCCAGCAGCCGAAATCTAGACTATTACAATGAGCAGTTCTTC.

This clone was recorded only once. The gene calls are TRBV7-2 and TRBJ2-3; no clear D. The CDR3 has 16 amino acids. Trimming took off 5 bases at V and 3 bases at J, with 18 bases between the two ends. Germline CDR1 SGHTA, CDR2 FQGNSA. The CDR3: CASSPTTYARTDTQYF. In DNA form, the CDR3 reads TGTGCCAGCAGCCCGACAACTTACGCCCGAACAGATACGCAGTATTTT. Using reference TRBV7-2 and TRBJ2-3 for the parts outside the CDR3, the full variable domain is GAGVSQSPSNKVTEKGKDVELRCDPISGHTALYWYRQSLGQGLEFLIYFQGNSAPDKSGLPSDRFSAERTGGSVSTLTIQRTQQEDSAVYLCASSPTTYARTDTQYFGPGTRLTVL.

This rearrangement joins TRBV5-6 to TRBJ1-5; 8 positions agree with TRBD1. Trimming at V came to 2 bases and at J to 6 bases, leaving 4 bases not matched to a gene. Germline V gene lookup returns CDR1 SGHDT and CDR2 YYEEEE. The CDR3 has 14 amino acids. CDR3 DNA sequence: TGTGCCAGCAGCTTCCAGGGGGCGGGTCAGCCCCAGCATTTT. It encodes CASSFQGAGQPQHF.

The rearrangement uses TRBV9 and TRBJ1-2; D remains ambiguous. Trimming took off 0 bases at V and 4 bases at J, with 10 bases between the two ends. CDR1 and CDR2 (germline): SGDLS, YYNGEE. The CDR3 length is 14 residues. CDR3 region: CASSVGEGFYGYTF. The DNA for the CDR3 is TGTGCCAGCAGCGTAGGGGAGGGTTTCTATGGCTACACCTTC.

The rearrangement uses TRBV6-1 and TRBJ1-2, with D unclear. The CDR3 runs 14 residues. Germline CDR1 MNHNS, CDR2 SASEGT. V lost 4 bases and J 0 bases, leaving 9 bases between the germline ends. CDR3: CASSASPPNYGYTF. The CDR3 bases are TGTGCCAGCAGTGCATCCCCACCTAACTATGGCTACACCTTC.

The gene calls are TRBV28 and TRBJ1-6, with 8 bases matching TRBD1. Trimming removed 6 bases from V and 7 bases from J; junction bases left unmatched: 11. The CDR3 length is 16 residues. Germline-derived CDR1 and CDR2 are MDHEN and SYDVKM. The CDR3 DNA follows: TGTGCCAGCAGGTGGGACAGGCTCGATGGAAATTCACCCCTCCACTTT. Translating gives CASRWDRLDGNSPLHF.

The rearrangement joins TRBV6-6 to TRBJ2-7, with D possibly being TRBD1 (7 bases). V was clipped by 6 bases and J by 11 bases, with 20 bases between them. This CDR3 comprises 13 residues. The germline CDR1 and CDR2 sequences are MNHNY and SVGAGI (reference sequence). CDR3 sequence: CASSRGGTASEYF. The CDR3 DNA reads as TGTGCCAGCAGCCGTGGGGGGACAGCCTCCGAGTACTTC.

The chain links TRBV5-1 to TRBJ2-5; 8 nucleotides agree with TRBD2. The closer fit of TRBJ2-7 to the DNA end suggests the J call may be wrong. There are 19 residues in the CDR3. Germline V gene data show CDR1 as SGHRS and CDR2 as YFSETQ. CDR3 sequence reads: CASSPETGTRGFFGYEQYF. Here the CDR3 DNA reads TGCGCCAGCAGCCCGGAGACCGGGACTAGAGGATTTTTTGGCTACGAGCAGTACTTC.

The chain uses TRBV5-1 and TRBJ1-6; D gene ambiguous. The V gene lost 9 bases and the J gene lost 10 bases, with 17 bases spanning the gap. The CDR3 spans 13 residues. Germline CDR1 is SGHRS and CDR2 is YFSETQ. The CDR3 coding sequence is TGCGCCACCCGGGCGGACCCTCTCTCACCCCTCCACTTT. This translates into CATRADPLSPLHF.

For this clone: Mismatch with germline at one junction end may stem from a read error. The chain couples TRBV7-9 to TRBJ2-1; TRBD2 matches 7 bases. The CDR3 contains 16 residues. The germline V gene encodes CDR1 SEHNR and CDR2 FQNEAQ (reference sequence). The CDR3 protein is CASSLAPGGGYNEQFF. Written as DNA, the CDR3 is TGTGCCAGCAGCCTAGCCCCGGGCGGGGGTTACAATGAGCAGTTCTTC.

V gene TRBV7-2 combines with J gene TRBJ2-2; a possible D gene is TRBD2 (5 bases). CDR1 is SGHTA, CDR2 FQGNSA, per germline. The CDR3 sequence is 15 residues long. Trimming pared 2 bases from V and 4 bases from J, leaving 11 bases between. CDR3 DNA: TGTGCCAGCAGCTTATACGGGATTGGCACCGGGGAGCTGTTTTTT. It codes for CASSLYGIGTGELFF.

CDR3 in amino acids: CAIKRVGGTDTQYF. In DNA form, the CDR3 reads TGTGCCATCAAACGGGTGGGGGGCACAGATACGCAGTATTTT. This chain uses TRBV10-3 with TRBJ2-3, with D perhaps being TRBD1 or TRBD2 (5 bases each). V gave up 7 bases and J gave up 1 base, with 12 bases separating them. CDR3 length equals 14 residues. Germline CDR1 is ENHRY and CDR2 is SYGVKD.

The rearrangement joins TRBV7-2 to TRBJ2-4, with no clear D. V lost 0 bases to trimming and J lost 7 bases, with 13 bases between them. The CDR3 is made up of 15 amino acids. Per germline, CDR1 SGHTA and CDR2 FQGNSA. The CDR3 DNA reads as TGTGCCAGCAGCTTAGCCAGCGCCTCCGGCAACATTCAGTACTTC. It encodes CASSLASASGNIQYF.

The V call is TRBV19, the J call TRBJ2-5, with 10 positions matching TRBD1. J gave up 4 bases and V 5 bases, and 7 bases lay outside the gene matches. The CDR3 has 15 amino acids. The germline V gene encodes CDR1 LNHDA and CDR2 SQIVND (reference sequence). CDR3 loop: CASSLRQGARETQYF. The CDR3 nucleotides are TGTGCCAGTAGTCTCCGACAGGGGGCGAGAGAGACCCAGTACTTC.

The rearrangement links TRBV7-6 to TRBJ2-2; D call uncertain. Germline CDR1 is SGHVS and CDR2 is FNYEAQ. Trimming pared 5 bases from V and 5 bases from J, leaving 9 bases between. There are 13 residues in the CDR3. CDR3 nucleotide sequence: TGTGCCAGCAGCCCATTGGGGACCGGGGAGCTGTTTTTT. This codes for CASSPLGTGELFF.

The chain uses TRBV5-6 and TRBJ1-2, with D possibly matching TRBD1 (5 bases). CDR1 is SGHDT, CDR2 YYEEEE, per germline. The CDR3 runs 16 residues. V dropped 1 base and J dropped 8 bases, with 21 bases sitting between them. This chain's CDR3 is CASSLRSGTLSRGYTF. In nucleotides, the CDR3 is TGTGCCAGCAGCTTGAGGTCTGGGACCCTCTCGCGGGGCTACACCTTC.

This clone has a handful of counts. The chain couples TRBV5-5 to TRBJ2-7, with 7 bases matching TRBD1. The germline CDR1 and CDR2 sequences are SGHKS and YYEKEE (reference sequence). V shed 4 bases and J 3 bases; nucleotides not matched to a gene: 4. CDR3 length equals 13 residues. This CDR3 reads CASSRRDSYEQYF. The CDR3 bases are TGTGCCAGCAGCCGCCGGGACAGCTACGAGCAGTACTTC.

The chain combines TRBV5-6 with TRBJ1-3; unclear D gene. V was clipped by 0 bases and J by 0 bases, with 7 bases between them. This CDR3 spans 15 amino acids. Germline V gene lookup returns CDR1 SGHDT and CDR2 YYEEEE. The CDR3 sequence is CASSLGRSSGNTIYF. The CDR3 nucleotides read TGTGCCAGCAGCTTGGGACGCAGCTCTGGAAACACCATATATTTT.

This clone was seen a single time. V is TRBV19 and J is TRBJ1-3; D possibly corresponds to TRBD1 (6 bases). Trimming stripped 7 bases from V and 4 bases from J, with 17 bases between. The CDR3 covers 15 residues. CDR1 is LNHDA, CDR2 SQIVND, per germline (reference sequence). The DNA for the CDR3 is TGTGCCAGTAAACTAAATCCGGGACACGGAAACACCATATATTTT. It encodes CASKLNPGHGNTIYF. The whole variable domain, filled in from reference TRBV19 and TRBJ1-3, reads DGGITQSPKYLFRKEGQNVTLSCEQNLNHDAMYWYRQDPGQGLRLIYYSQIVNDFQKGDIAEGYSVSREKKESFPLTVTSAQKNPTAFYLCASKLNPGHGNTIYFGEGSWLTVV.

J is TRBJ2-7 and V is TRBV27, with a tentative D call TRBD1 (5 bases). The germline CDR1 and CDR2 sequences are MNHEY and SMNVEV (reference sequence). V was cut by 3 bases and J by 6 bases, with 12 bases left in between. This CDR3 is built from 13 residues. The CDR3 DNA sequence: TGTGCCAGCAGTTTTACAGGACCGGTCGAGCAGTACTTC. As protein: CASSFTGPVEQYF.